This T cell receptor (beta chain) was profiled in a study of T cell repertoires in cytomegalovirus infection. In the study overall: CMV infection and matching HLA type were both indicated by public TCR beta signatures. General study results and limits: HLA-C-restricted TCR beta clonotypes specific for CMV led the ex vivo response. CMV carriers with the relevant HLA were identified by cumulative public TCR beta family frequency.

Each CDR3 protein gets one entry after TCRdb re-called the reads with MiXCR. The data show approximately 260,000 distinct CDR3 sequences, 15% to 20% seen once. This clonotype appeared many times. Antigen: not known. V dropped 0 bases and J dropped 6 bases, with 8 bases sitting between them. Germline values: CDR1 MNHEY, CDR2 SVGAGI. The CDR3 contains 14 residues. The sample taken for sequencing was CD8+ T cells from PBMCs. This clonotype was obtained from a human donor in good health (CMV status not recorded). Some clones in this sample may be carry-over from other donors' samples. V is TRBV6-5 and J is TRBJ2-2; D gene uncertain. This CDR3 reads CASSYSVNPGELFF. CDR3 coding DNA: TGTGCCAGCAGTTACTCGGTCAACCCCGGGGAGCTGTTTTTT.